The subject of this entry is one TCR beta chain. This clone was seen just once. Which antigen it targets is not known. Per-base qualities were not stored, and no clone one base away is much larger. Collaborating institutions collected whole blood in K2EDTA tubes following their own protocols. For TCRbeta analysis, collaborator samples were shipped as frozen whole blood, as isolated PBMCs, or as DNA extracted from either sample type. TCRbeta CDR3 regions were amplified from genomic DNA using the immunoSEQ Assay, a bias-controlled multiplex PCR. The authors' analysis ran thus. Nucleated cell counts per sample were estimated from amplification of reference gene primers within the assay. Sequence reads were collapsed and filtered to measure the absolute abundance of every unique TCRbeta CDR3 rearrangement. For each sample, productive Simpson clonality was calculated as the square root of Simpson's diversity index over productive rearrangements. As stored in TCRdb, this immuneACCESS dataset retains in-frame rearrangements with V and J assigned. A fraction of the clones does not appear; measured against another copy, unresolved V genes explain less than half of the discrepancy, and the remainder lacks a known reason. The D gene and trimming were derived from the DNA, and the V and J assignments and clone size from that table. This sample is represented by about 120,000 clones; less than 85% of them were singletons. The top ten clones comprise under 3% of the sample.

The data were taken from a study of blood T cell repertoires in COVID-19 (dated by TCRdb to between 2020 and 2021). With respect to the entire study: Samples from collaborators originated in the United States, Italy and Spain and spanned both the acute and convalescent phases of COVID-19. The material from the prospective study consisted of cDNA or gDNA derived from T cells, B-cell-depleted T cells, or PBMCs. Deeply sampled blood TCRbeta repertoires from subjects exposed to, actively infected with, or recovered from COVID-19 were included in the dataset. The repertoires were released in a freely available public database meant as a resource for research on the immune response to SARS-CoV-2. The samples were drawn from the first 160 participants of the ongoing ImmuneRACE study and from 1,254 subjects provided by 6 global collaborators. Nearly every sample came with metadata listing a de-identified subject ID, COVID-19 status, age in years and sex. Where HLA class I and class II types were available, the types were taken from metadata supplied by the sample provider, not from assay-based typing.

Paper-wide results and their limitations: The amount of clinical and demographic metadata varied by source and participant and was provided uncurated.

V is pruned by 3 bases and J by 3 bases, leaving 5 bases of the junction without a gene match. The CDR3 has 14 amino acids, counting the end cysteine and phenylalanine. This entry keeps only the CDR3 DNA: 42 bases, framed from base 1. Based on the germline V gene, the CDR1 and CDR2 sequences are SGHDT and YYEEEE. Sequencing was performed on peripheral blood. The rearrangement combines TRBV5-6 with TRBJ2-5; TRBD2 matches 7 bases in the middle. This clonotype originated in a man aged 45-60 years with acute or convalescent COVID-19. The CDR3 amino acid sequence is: CASSWGGGEETQYF. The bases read TGTGCCAGCAGCTGGGGGGGTGGAGAAGAGACCCAGTACTTC.